Listed below are T cell receptor beta chains from one sample, sequenced in a study of response to subunit inactivated influenza vaccine. TCRdb re-called the RT-PCR reads through MiXCR, storing one row per CDR3 protein. Counted here are 610,000 or so distinct CDR3 sequences, 14% occurring once; the ten biggest clones make up over 8.5%. Sequenced material: PBMCs from blood, taken 12 days after vaccination. Receptors originate from a man aged 50 to 59 who received an inactivated influenza vaccine. Both conserved end residues are part of each CDR3. The D gene is left open where the match is weak. Only part of the rows carry a size: once, few, many, or a class if the clone is expanded.

.	many	TRBV5-1	TRBJ2-7	TGCGCCAGCAGCTTGGACCTCCCGGGGGACGAGCAGTACTTC	CASSLDLPGDEQYF
.	few	TRBV19	TRBJ2-3	TGTGCCAGTAGTCGAGCCGGAACAGATACGCAGTATTTT	CASSRAGTDTQYF
TRBD2	few	TRBV6-1	TRBJ2-5	TGTGCCAGCAGGACTAGCGGGGGGAACCAAGAGACCCAGTACTTC	CASRTSGGNQETQYF
.	many	TRBV7-9	TRBJ2-1	TGTGCTAGCAGCTTAGTGGCGAGCTCCTACAATGAGCAGTTCTTC	CASSLVASSYNEQFF
TRBD1	.	TRBV5-1	TRBJ1-1	TGCGCCAGCAAAAGGGGGCGGAACACTGAAGCTTTCTTT	CASKRGRNTEAFF
TRBD1	few	TRBV2	TRBJ1-2	TGTGCCAGCAGTGAAGCGCGGGGTGGGACAGGAGATAACTATGGCTACACCTTC	CASSEARGGTGDNYGYTF
TRBD2	few	TRBV11-2	TRBJ2-3	TGTGCCAGCAGCTTTGCAACCGGGACTACCACAGATACGCAGTATTTT	CASSFATGTTTDTQYF
.	many	TRBV12-3/TRBV12-4	TRBJ1-5	TGTGCCAGCAGTACTAGACCAGGTGGTGGCAATCAGCCCCAGCATTTT	CASSTRPGGGNQPQHF
.	many	TRBV20-1	TRBJ2-1	TGCAGTGCGCCGTGGTCTGGGGCCTACAATGAGCAGTTCTTC	CSAPWSGAYNEQFF
.	few	TRBV7-6	TRBJ1-2	TGTGCCAGCAGCTTAGCGCTGGGGGTTGGGGTCGGAGGGGACTATGGCTACACCTTC	CASSLALGVGVGGDYGYTF
TRBD1	few	TRBV5-4	TRBJ2-4	TGTGCCAGCAGCCCAGGGACAGGGGGCTTGAACATTCAGTACTTC	CASSPGTGGLNIQYF
.	.	TRBV10-2	TRBJ2-1	TGCGCCAGCAGCGGACAGAACAATGAGCAGTTCTTC	CASSGQNNEQFF
TRBD2	.	TRBV5-1	TRBJ2-1	TGCGCCAGCAGCTTTCTAGCGGGAGGGCCCAATGAGCAGTTCTTC	CASSFLAGGPNEQFF
.	many	TRBV7-2	TRBJ2-7	TGTGCCAGCAGTGGGGGGACCTACGAGCAGTACTTC	CASSGGTYEQYF
TRBD1	.	TRBV5-1	TRBJ2-2	TGCGCCAGCAGCATCCAACAGGGGAATGGGGAGCTGTTTTTT	CASSIQQGNGELFF
TRBD2	few	TRBV10-3	TRBJ2-3	TGTGCCATCCAAGCGGGGGGGGGAGATACGCAGTATTTT	CAIQAGGGDTQYF
TRBD2	.	TRBV13	TRBJ2-1	TGTGCCAGCAGCTTGGGGGGTACGGGAGGCGAGCAGTTCTTC	CASSLGGTGGEQFF
TRBD2	.	TRBV20-1	TRBJ2-1	TGCAGTGCTAGAGAGGGCGGGGGGGCCTCCTACAATGAGCAGTTCTTC	CSAREGGGASYNEQFF
.	few	TRBV4-3	TRBJ2-1	TGCGCCAGCAGCCAAGATCGAGACAGGTCGGAGTTCTTC	CASSQDRDRSEFF
.	.	TRBV2	TRBJ2-5	TGTGCCAGCAGTCCCCAGAGGACCCAAGAGACCCAGTACTTC	CASSPQRTQETQYF
.	.	TRBV20-1	TRBJ2-1	TGCAGTGCTAGGGAAGGGGTGTACAATGAGCAGTTCTTC	CSAREGVYNEQFF
TRBD1	few	TRBV6-1	TRBJ1-6	TGTGCCAGCAGTGAAGAAGAGGGGGCCGGTTCACCCCTCCACTTT	CASSEEEGAGSPLHF
TRBD2	once	TRBV11-2	TRBJ2-1	TGTGCCAGCAGCTTAGTTTGGACTAGCGGTGTAAATCTTTTACACAATGAGCAGTTCTTC	CASSLVWTSGVNLLHNEQFF
.	.	TRBV5-5	TRBJ2-5	TGTGCCAGCAGCCCCCGTGTCGGGCAATGGGAGACCCAGTACTTC	CASSPRVGQWETQYF
.	many	TRBV12-3/TRBV12-4	TRBJ2-7	TGTGCCAGCAGCTTAGGTGCAGGTACCTACGAGCAGTACTTC	CASSLGAGTYEQYF
TRBD2	few	TRBV11-2	TRBJ2-6	TGTGCCAGCAGCTTAGTCCTAGCGGGCGAGTGGAGTCGGGCCAACGTCCTGACTTTC	CASSLVLAGEWSRANVLTF
.	few	TRBV7-2	TRBJ2-2	TGTGCCAGCAGCCCCCTTTGGGCCGGGGAGCTGTTTTTT	CASSPLWAGELFF
.	.	TRBV3-1	TRBJ2-7	TGTGCCAGCAGCCAAGGTTCCTGGCGAAGAGGGGAGCAGTACTTC	CASSQGSWRRGEQYF
.	many	TRBV4-3	TRBJ1-2	TGCGCCAGCAGCCAAGTCAAGAGATCCTATGGCTACACCTTC	CASSQVKRSYGYTF
.	few	TRBV18	TRBJ2-6	TGTGCCAGCTCACCACCGAATCTGTCTGGGGCCAACGTCCTGACTTTC	CASSPPNLSGANVLTF
.	many	TRBV19	TRBJ2-1	TGTGCCAGTAGTATCGACGGATACAATGAGCAGTTCTTC	CASSIDGYNEQFF
.	few	TRBV12-3/TRBV12-4	TRBJ2-7	TGTGCCAGCAGTACTGCAGGGTTTTCGTACGAGCAGTACTTC	CASSTAGFSYEQYF
.	.	TRBV7-3	TRBJ2-1	TGTGCCAGCAGCTTATCTCGGGACCAGTACAATGAGCAGTTCTTC	CASSLSRDQYNEQFF
.	few	TRBV20-1	TRBJ2-5	TGCAGTGCTAGAGATAATTTTCTGCGCATACAAGAGACCCAGTACTTC	CSARDNFLRIQETQYF
.	.	TRBV7-8	TRBJ2-2	TGTGCCAGCAGCTCGGTAGAGTTGGGGACCACCGGGGAGCTGTTTTTT	CASSSVELGTTGELFF